This is a list of T cell receptor beta chains from one sample in a study of cytomegalovirus exposure and HLA in healthy donors. Some clones are missing from TCRdb's copy, which holds only in-frame ones; the method was immunoSEQ multiplex PCR. The sample shows roughly 190,000 clones, around 86% of them seen only once. Sequenced: PBMCs. These receptors originate from a man younger than 45 in good health and CMV-seropositive. The CDR3 runs from the conserved cysteine through the conserved F or W. A D gene is named only where the DNA matches it firmly. Clone size, where shown, is once, few, many, or a class for clones that have expanded.

j_call clone_size d_call v_call cdr3_aa cdr3_nt
TRBJ2-7 . TRBD2 TRBV9 CASSVGGGTYEQYF TGTGCCAGCAGCGTCGGGGGGGGAACCTACGAGCAGTACTTC
TRBJ1-5 . . TRBV28 CASKTIGGNQPQHF TGTGCCAGCAAGACGATCGGGGGCAATCAGCCCCAGCATTTT
TRBJ2-7 . TRBD2 TRBV6-5 CASSRAGGDGYEQYF TGTGCCAGCAGTAGGGCGGGGGGGGATGGTTACGAGCAGTACTTC
TRBJ1-2 . . TRBV30 CAWSGGASYGYTF TGTGCCTGGAGTGGTGGGGCCTCCTATGGCTACACCTTC
TRBJ2-7 . . TRBV5-1 CASRFADWGAYEQYF TGCGCCAGCAGGTTCGCGGACTGGGGGGCCTACGAGCAGTACTTC
TRBJ2-3 . TRBD1 TRBV29-1 CSVEGVGQGPDTQYF TGCAGCGTTGAAGGCGTGGGACAGGGACCAGATACGCAGTATTTT
TRBJ2-3 . . TRBV15 CATSRDIGSNSDTQYF TGTGCCACCAGCAGAGATATAGGGAGCAACTCAGATACGCAGTATTTT
TRBJ2-5 once . TRBV6-6 CASSYQTSSETQYF TGTGCCAGCAGTTACCAAACTAGCAGCGAGACCCAGTACTTC
TRBJ1-1 . . TRBV2 CASSLEFMNTEAFF TGTGCCAGCAGTTTAGAGTTCATGAACACTGAAGCTTTCTTT
TRBJ1-1 . . TRBV5-1 CASSRRVFTESGAEAFF TGCGCCAGCAGCCGTAGGGTTTTTACGGAATCGGGGGCTGAAGCTTTCTTT
TRBJ2-7 . TRBD1 TRBV7-9 CASSLNLGQGYEQYF TGTGCCAGCAGCTTAAACTTGGGACAGGGCTACGAGCAGTACTTC
TRBJ1-2 . TRBD1 TRBV7-9 CASSFGQGPWGYTF TGTGCCAGCAGCTTCGGACAGGGGCCGTGGGGCTACACCTTC
TRBJ2-1 . . TRBV18 CASSATSRRLGEQFF TGTGCCAGCTCAGCGACCAGCCGGCGTCTGGGTGAGCAGTTCTTC
TRBJ2-3 . . TRBV4-1 CASSQEASSGTRRDTQYF TGCGCCAGCAGCCAAGAGGCTAGTAGTGGTACACGTCGGGATACGCAGTATTTT
TRBJ1-1 . . TRBV6-1 CASSEDTNTEAFF TGTGCCAGCAGTGAGGACACCAACACTGAAGCTTTCTTT
TRBJ1-3 . TRBD1 TRBV4-1 CASSQTGDDGNTIYF TGCGCCAGCAGCCAGACAGGGGACGATGGAAACACCATATATTTT
TRBJ1-2 . . TRBV7-6 CASSRSPGDPYGYTF TGTGCCAGCAGCCGAAGTCCCGGGGACCCCTATGGCTACACCTTC
TRBJ1-3 few . TRBV6-5 CASRRDPSGNTIYF TGTGCCAGCAGGAGGGACCCCTCTGGAAACACCATATATTTT
TRBJ2-7 . TRBD2 TRBV5-6 CASSLTSGWRQYF TGTGCCAGCAGCTTGACTAGCGGGTGGAGGCAGTACTTC
TRBJ1-4 . . TRBV25-1 CASSGDDGKLFF TGTGCCAGCAGTGGTGACGACGGAAAACTGTTTTTT
TRBJ1-4 . . TRBV11-2 CASSLKGFVLGDEKLFF TGTGCCAGCAGCTTAAAGGGATTCGTTCTGGGCGATGAAAAACTGTTTTTT
TRBJ2-2 . . TRBV5-1 CASSRGNGGELFF TGCGCCAGCAGCCGGGGGAATGGCGGGGAGCTGTTTTTT
TRBJ1-2 . TRBD1 TRBV6-4 CASRLDRVDGYTF TGTGCCAGCAGGTTGGACAGGGTGGATGGCTACACCTTC